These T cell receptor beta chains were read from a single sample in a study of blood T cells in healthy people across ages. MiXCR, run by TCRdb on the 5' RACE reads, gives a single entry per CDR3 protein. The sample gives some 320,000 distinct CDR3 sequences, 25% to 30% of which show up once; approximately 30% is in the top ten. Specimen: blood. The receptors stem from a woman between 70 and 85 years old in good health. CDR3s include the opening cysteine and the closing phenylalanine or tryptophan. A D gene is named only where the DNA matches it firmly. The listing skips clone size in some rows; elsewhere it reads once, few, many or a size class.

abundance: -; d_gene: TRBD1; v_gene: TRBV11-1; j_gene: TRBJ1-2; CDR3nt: TGTGCCAGCAGTATTTGGACAGGGGGTGACTATGGCTACACCTTC; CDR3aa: CASSIWTGGDYGYTF
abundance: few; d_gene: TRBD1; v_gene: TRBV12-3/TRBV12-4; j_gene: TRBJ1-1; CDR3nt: TGTGCCAGCAGTCTAGGACAGGGGGCCGTGAACACTGAAGCTTTCTTT; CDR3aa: CASSLGQGAVNTEAFF
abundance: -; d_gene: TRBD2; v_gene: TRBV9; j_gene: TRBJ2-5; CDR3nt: TGTGCCAGCAGCGTAGGTGGCGGGAGGGCCCCGGAGACCCAGTACTTC; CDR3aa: CASSVGGGRAPETQYF
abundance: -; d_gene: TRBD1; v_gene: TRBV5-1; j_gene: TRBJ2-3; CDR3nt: TGCGCCAGCTCAGGACAGGGGAGCACAGATACGCAGTATTTT; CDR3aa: CASSGQGSTDTQYF
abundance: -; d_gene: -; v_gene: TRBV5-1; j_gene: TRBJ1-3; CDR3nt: TGCGCCAGCAGCCTACCCCTCGGGGGTGGTGGAAACACCATATATTTT; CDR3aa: CASSLPLGGGGNTIYF
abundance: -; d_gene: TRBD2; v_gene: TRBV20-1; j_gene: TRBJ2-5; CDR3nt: TGCAGTGCCCTCCCTGGAGCGGGAACGAAGACCCAGTACTTC; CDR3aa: CSALPGAGTKTQYF
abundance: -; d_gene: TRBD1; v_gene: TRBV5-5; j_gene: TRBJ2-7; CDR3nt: TGTGCCAGCAGCCACGGGACAGGGACGGGATACGAGCAGTACTTC; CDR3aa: CASSHGTGTGYEQYF
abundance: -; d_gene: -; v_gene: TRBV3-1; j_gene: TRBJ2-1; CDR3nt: TGTGCCAGCAGCCAAGAAGCGGGCCCCTACAATGAGCAGTTCTTC; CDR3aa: CASSQEAGPYNEQFF
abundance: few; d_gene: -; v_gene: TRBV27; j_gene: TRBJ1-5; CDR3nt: TGTGCCAGCAGTCTGAGGGTGCCGGGGGGGAATAGCAATCAGCCCCAGCATTTT; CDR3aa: CASSLRVPGGNSNQPQHF
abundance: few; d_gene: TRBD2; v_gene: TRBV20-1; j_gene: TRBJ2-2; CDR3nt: TGCAGTGCTAGTCGGACTAGCGGGAGTGCCGGGGAGCTGTTTTTT; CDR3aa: CSASRTSGSAGELFF
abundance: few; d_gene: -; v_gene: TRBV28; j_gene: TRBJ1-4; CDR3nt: TGTGCCAGCAGTTTGTTCAAGGGTGGCGAAAAACTGTTTTTT; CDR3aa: CASSLFKGGEKLFF
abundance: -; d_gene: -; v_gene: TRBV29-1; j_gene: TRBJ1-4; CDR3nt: TGCAGCGTTAAGGAGAGGGGCACAAATGAAAAACTGTTTTTT; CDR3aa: CSVKERGTNEKLFF
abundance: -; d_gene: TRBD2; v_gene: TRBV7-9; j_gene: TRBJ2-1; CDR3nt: TGTGCCAGCAGCCCCGACAGCGGGAGGGCCTCTGAGCAGTTCTTC; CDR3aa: CASSPDSGRASEQFF
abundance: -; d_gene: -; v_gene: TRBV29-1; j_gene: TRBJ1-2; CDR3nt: TGCAGCGTTGGAACGGGCGGATATGGCTACACCTTC; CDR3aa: CSVGTGGYGYTF
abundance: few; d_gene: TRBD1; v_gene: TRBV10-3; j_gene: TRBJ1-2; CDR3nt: TGTGCCACCCTTGGAGGGGGCGGAGGCTACACCTTC; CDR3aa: CATLGGGGGYTF
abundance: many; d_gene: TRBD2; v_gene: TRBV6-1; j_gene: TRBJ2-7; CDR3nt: TGTGCCAGCAGCCATGGGGCGGGACTAGTTAACGAGCAGTACTTC; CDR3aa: CASSHGAGLVNEQYF
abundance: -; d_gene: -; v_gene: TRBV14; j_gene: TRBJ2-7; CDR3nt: TGTGCCAGCAGCCCCCAGTCCTACGGAGGCTACGAGCAGTACTTC; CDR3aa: CASSPQSYGGYEQYF
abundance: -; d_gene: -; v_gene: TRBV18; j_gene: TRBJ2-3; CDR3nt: TGTGCCAGCCAGGGCACAGTCACAGATACGCAGTATTTT; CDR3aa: CASQGTVTDTQYF
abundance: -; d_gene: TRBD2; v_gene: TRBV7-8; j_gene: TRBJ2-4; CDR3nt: TGTGCCAGCAGCTTAGTTCCCGGGACTAGCGGGGGAAACATTCAGTACTTC; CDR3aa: CASSLVPGTSGGNIQYF
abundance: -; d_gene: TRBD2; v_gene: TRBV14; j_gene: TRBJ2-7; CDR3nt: TGTGCCAGCAGCCCTAGCGGTCTCAGGCACGAGCAGTACTTC; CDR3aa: CASSPSGLRHEQYF
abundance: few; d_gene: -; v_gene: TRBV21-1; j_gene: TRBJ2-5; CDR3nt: TGTGCCAGCAGCAAACACAGGGAGACCCAGTACTTC; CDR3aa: CASSKHRETQYF
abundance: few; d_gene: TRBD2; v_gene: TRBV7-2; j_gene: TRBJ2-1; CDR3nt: TGTGCCAGCAGCTTAGGTTCCGGGACTAGCGGGAGTCAGCAGTTCTTC; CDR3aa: CASSLGSGTSGSQQFF
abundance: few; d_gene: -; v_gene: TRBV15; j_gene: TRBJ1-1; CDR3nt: TGTGCCACCAGCGCGGACACCCTTGGTGAAGCTTTCTTT; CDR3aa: CATSADTLGEAFF
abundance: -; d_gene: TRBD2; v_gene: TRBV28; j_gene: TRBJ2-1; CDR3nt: TGTGCCAGCAGTCCCCGTTGGGGGGGGCAGTTCTTC; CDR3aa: CASSPRWGGQFF
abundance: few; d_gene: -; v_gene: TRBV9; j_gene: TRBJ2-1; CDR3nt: TGTGCCAGCAGCTCAGACGTCGCGGTTGCACAGTTCTTC; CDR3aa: CASSSDVAVAQFF
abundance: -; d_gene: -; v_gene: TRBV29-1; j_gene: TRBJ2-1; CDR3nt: TGCAGCGTGGCCACTAGGATTTCCAATGAGCAGTTCTTC; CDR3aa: CSVATRISNEQFF